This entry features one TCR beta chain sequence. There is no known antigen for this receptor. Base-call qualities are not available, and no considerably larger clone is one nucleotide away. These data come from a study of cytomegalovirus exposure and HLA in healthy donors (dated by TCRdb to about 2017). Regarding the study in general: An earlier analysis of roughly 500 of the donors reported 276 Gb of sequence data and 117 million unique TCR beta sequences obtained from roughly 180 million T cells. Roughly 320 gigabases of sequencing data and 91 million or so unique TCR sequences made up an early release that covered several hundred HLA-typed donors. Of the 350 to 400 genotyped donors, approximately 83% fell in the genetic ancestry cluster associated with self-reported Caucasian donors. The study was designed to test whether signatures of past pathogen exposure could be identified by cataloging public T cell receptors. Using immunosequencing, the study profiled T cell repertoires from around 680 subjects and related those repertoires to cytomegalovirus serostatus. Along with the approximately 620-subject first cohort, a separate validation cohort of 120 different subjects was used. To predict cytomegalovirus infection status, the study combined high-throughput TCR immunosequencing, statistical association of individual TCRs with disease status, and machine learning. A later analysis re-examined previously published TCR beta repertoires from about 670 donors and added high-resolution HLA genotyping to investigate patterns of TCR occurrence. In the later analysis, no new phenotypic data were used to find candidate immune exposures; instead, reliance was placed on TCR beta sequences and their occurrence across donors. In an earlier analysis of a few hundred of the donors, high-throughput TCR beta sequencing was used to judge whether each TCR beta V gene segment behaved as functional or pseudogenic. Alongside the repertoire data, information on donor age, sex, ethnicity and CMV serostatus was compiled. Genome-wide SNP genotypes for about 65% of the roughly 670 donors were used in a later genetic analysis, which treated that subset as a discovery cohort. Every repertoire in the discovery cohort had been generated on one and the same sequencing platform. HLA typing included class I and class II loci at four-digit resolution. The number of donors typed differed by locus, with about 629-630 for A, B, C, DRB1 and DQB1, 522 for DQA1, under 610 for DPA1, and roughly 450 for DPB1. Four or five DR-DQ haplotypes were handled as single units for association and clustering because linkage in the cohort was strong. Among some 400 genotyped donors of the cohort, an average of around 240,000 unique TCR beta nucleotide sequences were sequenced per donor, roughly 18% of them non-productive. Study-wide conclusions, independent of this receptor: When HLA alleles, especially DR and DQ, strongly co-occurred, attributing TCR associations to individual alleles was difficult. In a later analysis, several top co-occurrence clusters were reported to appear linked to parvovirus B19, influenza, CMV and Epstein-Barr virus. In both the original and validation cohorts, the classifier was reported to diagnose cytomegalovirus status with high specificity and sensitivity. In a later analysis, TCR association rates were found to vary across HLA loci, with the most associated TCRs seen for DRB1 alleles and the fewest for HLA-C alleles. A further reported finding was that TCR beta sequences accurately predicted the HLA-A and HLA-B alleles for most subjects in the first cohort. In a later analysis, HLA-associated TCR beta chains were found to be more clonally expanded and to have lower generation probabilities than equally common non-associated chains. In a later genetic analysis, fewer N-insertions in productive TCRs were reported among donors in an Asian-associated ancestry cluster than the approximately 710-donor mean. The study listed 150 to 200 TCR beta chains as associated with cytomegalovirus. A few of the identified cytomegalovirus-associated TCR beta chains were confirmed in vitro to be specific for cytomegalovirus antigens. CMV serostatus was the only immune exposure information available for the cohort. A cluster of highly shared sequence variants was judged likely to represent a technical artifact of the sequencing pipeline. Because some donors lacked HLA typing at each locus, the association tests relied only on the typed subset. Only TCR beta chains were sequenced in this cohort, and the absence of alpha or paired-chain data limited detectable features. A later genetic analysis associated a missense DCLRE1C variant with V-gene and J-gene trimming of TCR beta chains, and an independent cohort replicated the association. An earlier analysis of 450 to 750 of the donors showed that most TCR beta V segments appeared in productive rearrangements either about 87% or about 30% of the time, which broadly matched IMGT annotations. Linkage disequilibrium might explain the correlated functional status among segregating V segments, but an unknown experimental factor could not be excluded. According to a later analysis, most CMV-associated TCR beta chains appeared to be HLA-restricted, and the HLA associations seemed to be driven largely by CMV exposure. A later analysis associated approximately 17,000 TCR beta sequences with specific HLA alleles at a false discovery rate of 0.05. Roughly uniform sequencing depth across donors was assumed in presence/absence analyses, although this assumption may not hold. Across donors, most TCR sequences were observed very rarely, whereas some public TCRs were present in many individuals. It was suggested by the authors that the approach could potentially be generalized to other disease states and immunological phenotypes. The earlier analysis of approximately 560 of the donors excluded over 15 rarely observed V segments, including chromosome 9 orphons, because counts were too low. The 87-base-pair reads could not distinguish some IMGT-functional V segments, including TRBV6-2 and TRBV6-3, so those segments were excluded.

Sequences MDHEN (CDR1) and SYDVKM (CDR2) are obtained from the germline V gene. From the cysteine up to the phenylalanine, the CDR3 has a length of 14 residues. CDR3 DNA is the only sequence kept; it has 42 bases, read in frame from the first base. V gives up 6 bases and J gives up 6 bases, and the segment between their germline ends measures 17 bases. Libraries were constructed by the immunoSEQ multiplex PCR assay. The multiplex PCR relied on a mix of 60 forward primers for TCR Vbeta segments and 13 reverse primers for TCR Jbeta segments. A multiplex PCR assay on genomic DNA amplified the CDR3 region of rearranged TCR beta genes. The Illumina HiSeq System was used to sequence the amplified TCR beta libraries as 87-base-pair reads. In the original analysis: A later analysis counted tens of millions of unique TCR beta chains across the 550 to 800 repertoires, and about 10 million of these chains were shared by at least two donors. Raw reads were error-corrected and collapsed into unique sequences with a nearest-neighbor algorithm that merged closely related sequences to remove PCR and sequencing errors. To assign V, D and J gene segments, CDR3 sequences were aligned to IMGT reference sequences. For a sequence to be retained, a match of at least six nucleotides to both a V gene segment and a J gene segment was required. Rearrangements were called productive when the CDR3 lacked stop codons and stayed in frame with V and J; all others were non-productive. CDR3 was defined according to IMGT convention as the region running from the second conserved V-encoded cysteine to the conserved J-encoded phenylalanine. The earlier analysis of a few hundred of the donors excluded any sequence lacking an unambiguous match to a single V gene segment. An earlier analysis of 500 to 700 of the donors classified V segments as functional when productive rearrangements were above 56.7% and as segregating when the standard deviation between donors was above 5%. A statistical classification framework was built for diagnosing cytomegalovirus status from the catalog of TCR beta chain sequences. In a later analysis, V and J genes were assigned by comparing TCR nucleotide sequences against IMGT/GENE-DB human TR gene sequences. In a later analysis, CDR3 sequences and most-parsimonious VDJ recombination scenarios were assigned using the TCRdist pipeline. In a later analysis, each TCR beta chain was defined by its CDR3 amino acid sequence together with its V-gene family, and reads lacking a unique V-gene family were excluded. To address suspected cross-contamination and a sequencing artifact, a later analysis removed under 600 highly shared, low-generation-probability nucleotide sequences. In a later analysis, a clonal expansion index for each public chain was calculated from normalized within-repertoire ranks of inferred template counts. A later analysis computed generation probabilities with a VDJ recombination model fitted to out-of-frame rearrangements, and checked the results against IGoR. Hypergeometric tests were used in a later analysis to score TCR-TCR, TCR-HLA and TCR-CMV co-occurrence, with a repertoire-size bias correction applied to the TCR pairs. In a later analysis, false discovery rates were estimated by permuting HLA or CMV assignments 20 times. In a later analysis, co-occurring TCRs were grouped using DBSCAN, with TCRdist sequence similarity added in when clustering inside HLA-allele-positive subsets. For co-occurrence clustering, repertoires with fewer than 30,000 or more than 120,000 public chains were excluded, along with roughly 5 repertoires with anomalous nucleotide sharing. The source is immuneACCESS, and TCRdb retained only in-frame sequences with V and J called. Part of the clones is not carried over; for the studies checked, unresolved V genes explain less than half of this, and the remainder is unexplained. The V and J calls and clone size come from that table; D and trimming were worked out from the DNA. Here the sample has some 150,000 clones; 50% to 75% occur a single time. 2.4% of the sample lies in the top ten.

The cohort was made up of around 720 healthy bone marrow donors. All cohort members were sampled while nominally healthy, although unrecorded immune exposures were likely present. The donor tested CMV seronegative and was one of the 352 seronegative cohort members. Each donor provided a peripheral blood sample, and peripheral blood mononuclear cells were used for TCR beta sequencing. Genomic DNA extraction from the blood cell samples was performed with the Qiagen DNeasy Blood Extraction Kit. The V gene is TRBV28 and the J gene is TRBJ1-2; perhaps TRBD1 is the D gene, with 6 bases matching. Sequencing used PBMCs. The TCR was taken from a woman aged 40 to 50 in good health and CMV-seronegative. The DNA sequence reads TGTGCCAGCAGGAGTCAGGGGCAGAGTCATGGCTACACCTTC. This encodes CASRSQGQSHGYTF.